Below, 8 T cell receptor beta chains from the same sample are listed, as sequenced in a study of a mutant IDH1 vaccine in newly diagnosed glioma (dated by TCRdb to the early 2020s). Libraries were constructed by the immunoSEQ multiplex PCR assay. TCRdb re-hosts the immuneACCESS table, in-frame sequences only. Its copies lack some clones; in the studies checked, an unresolved V gene accounts for under half of them, and the cause for the rest is not known. This sample lists about 66,000 clones; about four fifths were detected once. The top ten hold approximately 9.5% of the sample. What the time point label conveys for this sample: week 11, during vaccination. Each vaccine dose, consisting of 300 ug of a 20-mer mutant IDH1 peptide in Montanide, was administered subcutaneously with topical imiquimod. Antigens of these TCRs are unknown. Sequences were derived from PBMCs, sampled from a glioma patient whose treatment included an IDH1 peptide vaccine. Every receptor here comes from a woman aged 45-65 years with glioma.

The V call is TRBV6-1, the J call TRBJ1-2; no clear D gene. The CDR3 runs to 14 residues. V lost 1 base to trimming and J lost 5 bases, with 11 bases between them. The germline V gene encodes CDR1 MNHNS and CDR2 SASEGT. The CDR3 is CASSEGRGEYGYTF. The CDR3 nucleotides read TGTGCCAGCAGTGAAGGTCGGGGTGAATATGGCTACACCTTC.

The rearrangement joins TRBV19 to TRBJ1-5, with TRBD1 identical over 8 bases. Per the germline V gene, CDR1 is LNHDA and CDR2 is SQIVND (reference sequence). The CDR3 runs 15 residues. V shed 6 bases, J shed 1 base, and the junction held 5 bases outside the gene matches. DNA of the CDR3: TGTGCCAGTAGGACAGGGGATACAAGCAATCAGCCCCAGCATTTT. It yields the protein CASRTGDTSNQPQHF.

The CDR3 spells CASSLVGGELFF. The CDR3 DNA follows: TGCGCCAGCAGCCTTGTGGGCGGGGAGCTGTTTTTT. This chain connects TRBV5-1 to TRBJ2-2, with D uncertain. CDR3 size: 12 residues. The germline gives CDR1 SGHRS, CDR2 YFSETQ. The V gene lost 4 bases and the J gene lost 7 bases, with 8 bases spanning the gap. Variable domain in full (rest from reference TRBV5-1 and TRBJ2-2): KAGVTQTPRYLIKTRGQQVTLSCSPISGHRSVSWYQQTPGQGLQFLFEYFSETQRNKGNFPGRFSGRQFSNSRSEMNVSTLELGDSALYLCASSLVGGELFFGEGSRLTVL.

The rearrangement uses TRBV4-1 and TRBJ1-5; maybe TRBD1 (5 bases). The CDR3 length is 17 residues. Germline CDR1 is MGHRA and CDR2 is YSYEKL. V lost 0 bases and J 0 bases, leaving 12 bases between the germline ends. In DNA, the CDR3 is TGCGCCAGCAGCCAAGATCCAGGGCAATATAGCAATCAGCCCCAGCATTTT. Translation gives CASSQDPGQYSNQPQHF.

This clone came up once. The chain couples TRBV30 to TRBJ2-5; D possibly matches TRBD1 or TRBD2 (6 bases each). CDR1 and CDR2 from the germline V gene are GTSNPN and SVGIG (reference sequence). Trimming removed 5 bases from V and 4 bases from J, with 8 bases in between. The length of the CDR3 is 11 residues. In DNA form, the CDR3 reads TGTGCCTGGGGGGGGCGAGAGACCCAGTACTTC. Its translation is CAWGGRETQYF.

This chain connects TRBV27 to TRBJ2-5, with 7 nucleotides matching TRBD2. With V trimmed by 5 bases and J by 4 bases, 13 bases remained unmatched. The V gene's germline CDR1 is MNHEY and CDR2 SMNVEV (reference sequence). This CDR3 comprises 16 residues. The CDR3 loop is CASSRVGGSHGETQYF. The DNA for the CDR3 is TGTGCCAGCAGTCGGGTCGGGGGGTCCCACGGAGAGACCCAGTACTTC.

The chain recombines TRBV7-9 with TRBJ1-3; D gene uncertain. Per germline, CDR1 SEHNR and CDR2 FQNEAQ (reference sequence). Trimming left V 4 bases short and J 2 bases short, with 12 bases between. The CDR3 loop spans 15 amino acids. The CDR3 nucleotides read TGTGCCAGCAGCTCAGCGGGTAACCCTGGAAACACCATATATTTT. This encodes CASSSAGNPGNTIYF.

V and J are TRBV19 and TRBJ2-1; possibly TRBD1 or TRBD2 for D (6 bases each). The germline V gene has CDR1 LNHDA and CDR2 SQIVND (reference sequence). This CDR3 has 15 residues. The ends were cut back, 6 bases at V and 5 bases at J, with 17 bases in the middle. The CDR3 here is CASRRLGGPNNEQFF. CDR3 in DNA: TGTGCCAGTAGGCGACTGGGGGGCCCTAACAATGAGCAGTTCTTC.